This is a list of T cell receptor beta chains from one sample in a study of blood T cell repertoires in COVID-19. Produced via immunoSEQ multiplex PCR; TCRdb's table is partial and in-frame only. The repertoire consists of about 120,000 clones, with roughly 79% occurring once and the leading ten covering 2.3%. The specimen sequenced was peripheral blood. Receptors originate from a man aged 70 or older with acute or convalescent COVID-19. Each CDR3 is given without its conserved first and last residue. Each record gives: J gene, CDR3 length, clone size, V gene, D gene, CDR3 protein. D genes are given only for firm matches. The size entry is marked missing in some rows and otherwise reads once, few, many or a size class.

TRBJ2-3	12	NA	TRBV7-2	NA	ASSLFGVTDTQY
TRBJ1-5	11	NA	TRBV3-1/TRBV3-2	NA	ASSQGWTQPQH
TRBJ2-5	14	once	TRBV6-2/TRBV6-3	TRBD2	ASSLRPTGGQETQY
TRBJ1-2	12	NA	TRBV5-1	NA	ASSLYSSNYGYT
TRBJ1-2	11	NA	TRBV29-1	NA	SATALEGYGYT
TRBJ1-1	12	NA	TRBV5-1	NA	ASQRQVGNTEAF
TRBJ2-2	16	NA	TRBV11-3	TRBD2	ASSLDPPAGGRTGELF
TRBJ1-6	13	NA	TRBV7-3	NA	ASSLESSYNSPLH
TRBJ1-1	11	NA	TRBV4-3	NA	ASSQDTPQRAF
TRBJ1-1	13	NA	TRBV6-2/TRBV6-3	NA	ASSYGGGLGTEAF
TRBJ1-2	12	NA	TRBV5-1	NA	ASSPQQAVYGYT
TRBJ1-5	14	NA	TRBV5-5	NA	ASSSDRSYSNQPQH
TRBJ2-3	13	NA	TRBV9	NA	ASSALSGGTDTQY
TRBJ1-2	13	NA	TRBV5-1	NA	ASSLDGSPNYGYT
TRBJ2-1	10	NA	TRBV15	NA	ATRQDYNEQF
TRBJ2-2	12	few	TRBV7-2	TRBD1	ASSRQGTTGELF
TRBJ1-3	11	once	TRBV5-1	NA	ASSLGGQNTIY
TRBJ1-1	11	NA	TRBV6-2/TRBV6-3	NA	ASSYEWNTEAF
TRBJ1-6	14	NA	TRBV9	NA	ASSVGGSSYNSPLH
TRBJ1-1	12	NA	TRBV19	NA	ASSIRGRDTEAF
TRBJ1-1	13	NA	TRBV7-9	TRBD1	ASSPQGAPNTEAF
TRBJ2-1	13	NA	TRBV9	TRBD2	ASSPTSGPYNEQF
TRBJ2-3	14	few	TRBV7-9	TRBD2	ASSLTSGGSTDTQY
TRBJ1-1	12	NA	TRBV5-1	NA	ASSWQGGNTEAF
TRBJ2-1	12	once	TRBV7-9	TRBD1	ASSFSTGNFLQF
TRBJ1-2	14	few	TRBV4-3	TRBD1	ASSQVWGQEAYGYT
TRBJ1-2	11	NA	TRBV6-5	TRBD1	ASSLGTGDGYT
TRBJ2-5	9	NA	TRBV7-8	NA	ASSQQETQY
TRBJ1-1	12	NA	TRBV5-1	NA	ASSLDFGNTEAF
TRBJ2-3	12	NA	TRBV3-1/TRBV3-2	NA	ASSQDTFTDTQY
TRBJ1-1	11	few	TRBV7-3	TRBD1	ASSAGGNTEAF
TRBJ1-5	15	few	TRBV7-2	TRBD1	ASSSLGTGAGNQPQH
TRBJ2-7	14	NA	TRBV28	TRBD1	ASSRPGQGASYEQY
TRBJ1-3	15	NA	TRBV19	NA	ASSTRDGRAPGNTIY
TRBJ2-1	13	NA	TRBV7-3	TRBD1	ASSQRQGGYNEQF
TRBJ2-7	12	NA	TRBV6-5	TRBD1	ASSYEGTAYEQY
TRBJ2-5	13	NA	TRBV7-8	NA	ASSSGQGGRETQY
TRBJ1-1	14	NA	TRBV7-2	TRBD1	ASSLEGTGQYTEAF
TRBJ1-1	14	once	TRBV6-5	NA	ASSYGLTGMNTEAF
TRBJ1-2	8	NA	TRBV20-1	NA	SANFRGYT
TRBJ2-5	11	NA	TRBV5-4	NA	ASSLRTAETQY
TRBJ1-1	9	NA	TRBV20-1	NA	SAARAGEAF
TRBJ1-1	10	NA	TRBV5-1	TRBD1	ASSYDRGEAF